This T cell receptor (beta chain) appears in the sequencing data of a study of blood T cell repertoires in COVID-19. Across the study: Samples taken during acute and convalescent COVID-19 were collected in the United States, Italy and Spain. PBMCs, B-cell-depleted T cells, or T cells provided the cDNA or gDNA that made up the material.

Trimming pared 5 bases from V and 11 bases from J, leaving 18 bases between. The CDR3 loop spans 13 amino acids. CDR1 KGHSH and CDR2 LQKENI come from the germline V gene. Authors' methods: Amplifying reference gene primers gave estimates of nucleated cell counts. Clones were sequenced by immunoSEQ multiplex PCR, and TCRdb holds only the in-frame ones, with some missing. V, J and clone size were drawn from that table, and D and trimming were deduced from the DNA. The repertoire consists of about 69,000 clones, with 86% occurring once and the leading ten covering 2%. This receptor was obtained from a man younger than 40 with acute or convalescent COVID-19. The rearrangement joins TRBV18 to TRBJ1-1; TRBD1 is a possible D gene (5 bases). Sequenced: peripheral blood. CDR3 residues: CASSGGLPGSAFF. The DNA of the CDR3 is TGTGCCAGCTCAGGGGGGTTGCCCGGATCGGCTTTCTTT.